A single sample gave rise to the 5 T cell receptor beta chains below, sequenced in a study of blood T cell repertoires in COVID-19 (dated by TCRdb to 2018 to 2020). Library creation used the immunoSEQ multiplex PCR assay. The table was pulled from immuneACCESS by TCRdb, which kept in-frame rearrangements only. Such tables lose some clones; where checked, under half of the loss comes from unresolved V genes, and the rest has no known cause. The sample table lists 300,000 to 400,000 clones, 90% of them with a count of one. Jointly, the top ten make up around 2.5% of the sample. The material sequenced was PBMCs or T cells enriched from blood (not recorded which). These receptors originate from a man between 60 and 75 years old who had recovered from COVID-19.

This chain connects TRBV5-8 to TRBJ2-7, with unresolved D. Germline V gives CDR1 SGHTS, CDR2 YDEGEE. The CDR3 runs 11 residues. Trimming pared 4 bases from V and 2 bases from J, leaving 4 bases between. The CDR3 sequence: CASSLAYEQYF. CDR3 bases: TGTGCCAGCAGCCTTGCCTACGAGCAGTACTTC.

This rearrangement joins TRBV4-3 to TRBJ2-4, with 12 bases that match TRBD2. Germline V lookup: CDR1 LGHNA, CDR2 YSLEER. This CDR3 spans 17 amino acids. J was trimmed by 0 bases and V by 3 bases; bases with no gene match: 3. CDR3 DNA sequence: TGCGCCAGCAGCCAGCCACTAGCGGGGGGAGCCAAAAACATTCAGTACTTC. Encoded protein: CASSQPLAGGAKNIQYF.

This clone showed up just a few times. The J gene is TRBJ2-7, the V gene TRBV30; D not resolved. Germline CDR1 is GTSNPN and CDR2 is SVGIG (reference sequence). The CDR3 has 14 amino acids. V gave up 0 bases and J gave up 2 bases, with 11 bases separating them. The CDR3 here is CAWSVGDGAYEQYF. In nucleotides, the CDR3 is TGTGCCTGGAGTGTTGGAGACGGAGCCTACGAGCAGTACTTC.

The gene calls are TRBV7-9 and TRBJ2-7, with 7 bases that match TRBD2. The germline V gene encodes CDR1 SEHNR and CDR2 FQNEAQ (reference sequence). After removal of 5 bases from V and 4 bases from J, the junction contained 11 bases not matched to a gene. The CDR3 totals 15 residues. CDR3 sequence reads: CASSNVREAEYEQYF. The CDR3 DNA reads TGTGCCAGCAGCAATGTCCGGGAGGCTGAGTACGAGCAGTACTTC.

The gene calls are TRBV19 and TRBJ2-3, with 10 bases lining up with TRBD2. Trimming cost V 4 bases and J 5 bases; bases outside gene matches: 9. This CDR3 has 16 residues. Germline V gene lookup returns CDR1 LNHDA and CDR2 SQIVND (reference sequence). CDR3 loop: CASSTESGRVEDTQYF. In nucleotides, the CDR3 is TGTGCCAGTAGTACGGAGAGCGGGAGGGTCGAAGATACGCAGTATTTT.